Below, 27 T cell receptor beta chains from the same sample are listed, as sequenced in a study of cytomegalovirus exposure and HLA in healthy donors. The PCR ran on 60 Vbeta and 13 Jbeta primers. Sequencing was performed with immunoSEQ multiplex PCR; in TCRdb, only in-frame clones are kept and a portion is missing. Its table records 30,000 to 40,000 clones. The specimen was PBMCs. The receptors here all came from a woman aged 40 to 49 in good health and CMV-seropositive.

V gene TRBV29-1 combines with J gene TRBJ2-7; 12 bases are a match to TRBD1. V lost 5 bases to trimming and J lost 7 bases; unmatched junction nucleotides: 15. Germline V gene sequence: CDR1 SQVTM, CDR2 ANQGSEA. CDR3 length: 16 residues. The CDR3 sequence: CSVISPGQGAPLEQYF. The DNA for the CDR3 is TGCAGCGTTATATCTCCGGGACAGGGGGCTCCCTTGGAGCAGTACTTC.

The genes are TRBV2 and TRBJ1-1; D remains unclear. Trimming stripped 9 bases from V and 3 bases from J, with 14 bases between. CDR1 and CDR2 from the germline V gene are SNHLY and FYNNEI. The CDR3 runs 13 residues. The CDR3 is CASSPQTDTEAFF. DNA for the CDR3: TGTGCCAGTTCTCCCCAAACGGACACTGAAGCTTTCTTT.

Remarks on this clone: The identical CDR3 is also encoded by other nucleotide sequences in the sample. V gene TRBV29-1 combines with J gene TRBJ2-3; 7 nucleotides agree with TRBD2. The CDR3 has 13 residues. V lost 4 bases to trimming and J lost 8 bases; unmatched junction nucleotides: 9. Germline assignment: CDR1 SQVTM and CDR2 ANQGSEA. CDR3 sequence: CSVGGTSGATQYF. CDR3 sequence (DNA): TGCAGCGTTGGCGGGACGAGCGGGGCTACGCAGTATTTT.

The chain recombines TRBV9 with TRBJ2-5; 7 bases match TRBD2. From germline, CDR1 is SGDLS and CDR2 YYNGEE. The CDR3 sequence is 14 residues long. Unmatched junction bases numbered 7, after V lost 4 bases and J lost 4 bases. CDR3 sequence: CASSLGGGLETQYF. DNA for the CDR3: TGTGCCAGCAGCTTAGGCGGGGGACTAGAGACCCAGTACTTC.

The chain links TRBV6-5 to TRBJ2-7, with D maybe TRBD2 (6 bases). V was cut by 5 bases and J by 3 bases, with 14 bases left in between. The CDR3 totals 14 residues. The V gene's germline CDR1 is MNHEY and CDR2 SVGAGI. For the CDR3, the DNA is TGTGCCAGCAGTACACCGGGACTCAGCTACGAGCAGTACTTC. Translating gives CASSTPGLSYEQYF.

V usage is TRBV29-1 and J usage is TRBJ1-4, with 7 bases aligning to TRBD1. Trimming cost V 4 bases and J 6 bases; bases outside gene matches: 2. Germline V gene sequence: CDR1 SQVTM, CDR2 ANQGSEA. CDR3 length: 12 amino acids. CDR3 sequence (DNA): TGCAGCGTTGTCCAGGGGGATGAAAAACTGTTTTTT. Translating gives CSVVQGDEKLFF. The full variable domain, its missing parts supplied by reference TRBV29-1 and TRBJ1-4, is SAVISQKPSRDICQRGTSLTIQCQVDSQVTMMFWYRQQPGQSLTLIATANQGSEATYESGFVIDKFPISRPNLTFSTLTVSNMSPEDSSIYLCSVVQGDEKLFFGSGTQLSVL.

V is TRBV4-1 and J is TRBJ1-1; 7 bases fit TRBD1. V trimming: 4 bases; J trimming: 1 base; junction bases outside the gene matches: 0. Germline-derived CDR1 and CDR2 are MGHRA and YSYEKL. This CDR3 has 13 amino acids. CDR3 region: CASSPGGNTEAFF. CDR3 bases: TGCGCCAGCAGCCCAGGGGGGAACACTGAAGCTTTCTTT.

V is TRBV27 and J is TRBJ2-7; 11 bases are shared with TRBD1. The germline CDR1 and CDR2 sequences are MNHEY and SMNVEV (reference sequence). CDR3 size: 17 residues. The V gene end was trimmed by 1 base and the J gene end by 4 bases; junction bases not matched to a gene: 9. The DNA of the CDR3 is TGTGCCAGCAGTTTATACGAGATCGGACAGGGGGCGTACGAGCAGTACTTC. This translates into CASSLYEIGQGAYEQYF.

The chain employs TRBV9 and TRBJ2-1; 10 bases match TRBD2. With 3 bases clipped from V and 7 bases from J, the junction kept 7 bases outside the gene matches. Germline CDR1 reads SGDLS; CDR2 reads YYNGEE. This CDR3 has 15 residues. The CDR3 DNA reads TGTGCCAGCAGCGAGCGGGAGGGGTTCTATAATGAGCAGTTCTTC. Its translation: CASSEREGFYNEQFF.

The rearrangement uses TRBV7-8 and TRBJ2-7, with D maybe TRBD2 (6 bases). Germline V gene data show CDR1 as SGHVS and CDR2 as FQNEAQ. The CDR3 is 15 amino acids. V shed 4 bases and J shed 2 bases, with 15 bases lying between them. CDR3 amino acids: CASSYRGILTYEQYF. The CDR3 coding sequence is TGTGCCAGCAGCTACCGGGGGATTCTTACCTACGAGCAGTACTTC.

V usage is TRBV9 and J usage is TRBJ2-2, with 7 positions matching TRBD1. Germline CDR1 reads SGDLS; CDR2 reads YYNGEE. This CDR3 contains 19 residues. Trimming removed 0 bases from V and 5 bases from J; junction bases left unmatched: 16. For the CDR3, the DNA is TGTGCCAGCAGCGTAGAGCCTCCTCGACAGGGTAGATGGACCGGGGAGCTGTTTTTT. Translating it yields CASSVEPPRQGRWTGELFF.

J is TRBJ2-4 and V is TRBV30, with D unresolved. CDR3 length equals 17 residues. Germline V gene lookup returns CDR1 GTSNPN and CDR2 SVGIG (reference sequence). The V and J ends lost 0 bases and 3 bases respectively, with 18 bases between them. The CDR3 coding sequence is TGTGCCTGGAGTGTATCTAGGCGACTGCAGTTCAAAAACATTCAGTACTTC. This gives the protein CAWSVSRRLQFKNIQYF.

The rearrangement links TRBV27 to TRBJ1-1; possible D gene TRBD1, 6 bases. Trimming left V 5 bases short and J 2 bases short, with 12 bases between. There are 14 residues in the CDR3. Looked up from germline, CDR1 is MNHEY and CDR2 is SMNVEV (reference sequence). The CDR3 DNA follows: TGTGCCAGCAGTGTGATACAGGGAAACACTGAAGCTTTCTTT. It yields the protein CASSVIQGNTEAFF.

V is TRBV10-3 and J is TRBJ2-7, with 8 bases lining up with TRBD1. The germline gives CDR1 ENHRY, CDR2 SYGVKD. The CDR3 totals 15 residues. V lost 0 bases to trimming and J lost 4 bases; unmatched junction nucleotides: 5. The CDR3 protein is CAISESTGEGYEQYF. CDR3 DNA sequence: TGTGCCATCAGTGAGTCGACAGGGGAAGGTTACGAGCAGTACTTC.

The genes are TRBV19 and TRBJ1-5; TRBD1 is a possible D gene (6 bases). V shed 7 bases and J shed 4 bases, with 14 bases lying between them. The CDR3 totals 14 residues. CDR1 LNHDA and CDR2 SQIVND come from the germline V gene (reference sequence). CDR3 bases: TGTGCCAGTACCCTTAGGGGGTCTAATCAGCCCCAGCATTTT. It specifies CASTLRGSNQPQHF.

The chain combines TRBV6-6 with TRBJ2-2; the D gene is possibly TRBD2 (5 bases). V lost 0 bases and J lost 7, with 12 bases in between. The CDR3 has 15 amino acids. Germline V gene sequence: CDR1 MNHNY, CDR2 SVGAGI (reference sequence). The CDR3 spells CASSYSGVGVGELFF. CDR3 nucleotide sequence: TGTGCCAGCAGTTACTCCGGAGTGGGAGTCGGGGAGCTGTTTTTT.

V is TRBV7-9 and J is TRBJ2-7; the D gene is possibly TRBD1 (6 bases). This CDR3 is 14 amino acids long. The germline V gene has CDR1 SEHNR and CDR2 FQNEAQ (reference sequence). Deletions cut 5 bases from V and 0 bases from J, with 11 bases between. CDR3 DNA: TGTGCCAGCAGCCGCCGGGACAACTCCTACGAGCAGTACTTC. It yields the protein CASSRRDNSYEQYF.

The chain has TRBV6-1 and TRBJ1-2, with TRBD1 identical over 7 bases. J was trimmed by 4 bases and V by 1 base; bases with no gene match: 9. Per germline, CDR1 MNHNS and CDR2 SASEGT. The CDR3 is 16 residues long. CDR3 in DNA: TGTGCCAGCAGTGAAGAATGGCAGGGGGGCGGCTATGGCTACACCTTC. Protein product: CASSEEWQGGGYGYTF.

The V and J genes are TRBV18 and TRBJ2-3, with 9 nucleotides matching TRBD2. The CDR3 length is 15 residues. The germline V gene has CDR1 KGHSH and CDR2 LQKENI. After removal of 3 bases from V and 2 bases from J, the junction contained 3 bases not matched to a gene. Here the CDR3 DNA reads TGTGCCAGCTCACCCACTAGCGGGCACACAGATACGCAGTATTTT. The encoded protein is CASSPTSGHTDTQYF.

The chain links TRBV18 to TRBJ1-1; D might be TRBD1 (5 bases). The germline V gene has CDR1 KGHSH and CDR2 LQKENI. Trimming took 6 bases from V and 7 from J, leaving 18 bases between them. The CDR3 runs 14 residues. The DNA of the CDR3 is TGTGCCAGCTCCCTTGTCCCGGCGGGGCTTGAAGCTTTCTTT. This translates into CASSLVPAGLEAFF.

This chain uses TRBV27 with TRBJ2-5; D may be TRBD2 (6 bases). Germline CDR1 and CDR2: MNHEY and SMNVEV (reference sequence). This CDR3 is built from 14 residues. Trimming cost V 2 bases and J 3 bases, with 10 bases left between them. The CDR3 nucleotides read TGTGCCAGCAGTTTAGCGGGAAGGGAAGAGACCCAGTACTTC. Amino acid sequence: CASSLAGREETQYF.

The chain employs TRBV7-8 and TRBJ2-1; D unresolved. V gave up 6 bases and J gave up 6 bases, with 9 bases separating them. The CDR3 consists of 12 residues. Germline-derived CDR1 and CDR2 are SGHVS and FQNEAQ. The CDR3 region has the DNA TGTGCCAGCAGATCGGTACTCAATGAGCAGTTCTTC. Residues: CASRSVLNEQFF.

This chain joins TRBV7-6 and TRBJ2-7; 7 bases line up with TRBD2. The CDR3 is 15 residues long. After removal of 5 bases from V and 2 bases from J, the junction contained 9 bases not matched to a gene. Germline V gene sequence: CDR1 SGHVS, CDR2 FNYEAQ. The CDR3 loop reads CASSPQAGFTYEQYF. In DNA form, the CDR3 reads TGTGCCAGCAGCCCACAAGCGGGATTTACCTACGAGCAGTACTTC.

CDR3 in DNA: TGTGCCAGCAGCTCCCAGGGACAGGGGGCTGGCTACACCTTC. Residues: CASSSQGQGAGYTF. The chain links TRBV4-2 to TRBJ1-2; 12 nucleotides match TRBD1. J gave up 7 bases and V 5 bases, and 5 bases lay outside the gene matches. This CDR3 region has 14 residues. From germline, CDR1 is LGHNA and CDR2 YNFKEQ.

The chain links TRBV5-6 to TRBJ1-1; D might be TRBD1 (6 bases). The CDR3 has 15 amino acids. Looked up from germline, CDR1 is SGHDT and CDR2 is YYEEEE. The V end was cut by 4 bases, the J end by 5 bases, with 18 bases between. The chain's CDR3 is CASSVGDIPRTEAFF. CDR3 sequence (DNA): TGTGCCAGCAGCGTGGGGGACATTCCGCGGACTGAAGCTTTCTTT. The full variable domain, in which reference TRBV5-6 and TRBJ1-1 provide the parts outside the CDR3, is DAGVTQSPTHLIKTRGQQVTLRCSPKSGHDTVSWYQQALGQGPQFIFQYYEEEERQRGNFPDRFSGHQFPNYSSELNVNALLLGDSALYLCASSVGDIPRTEAFFGQGTRLTVV.

The chain employs TRBV18 and TRBJ1-2; 7 nucleotides align to TRBD1. Looked up from germline, CDR1 is KGHSH and CDR2 is LQKENI. The CDR3 contains 18 residues. V was pared by 3 bases and J by 7 bases, with 20 bases of the junction left unmatched. CDR3 protein: CASSPSRDSVMGVGGYTF. In DNA form, the CDR3 reads TGTGCCAGCTCACCTTCTCGGGACAGCGTTATGGGAGTAGGTGGCTACACCTTC.

The rearrangement links TRBV7-9 to TRBJ2-7; the D gene is possibly TRBD1 (5 bases). The CDR3 has 17 residues. Germline assignment: CDR1 SEHNR and CDR2 FQNEAQ (reference sequence). Trimming removed 5 bases from V and 2 bases from J, with 22 bases in between. The CDR3 DNA follows: TGTGCCAGCAGCCCTCTAACTGGGGCAGCAAAACCCTACGAGCAGTACTTC. Protein: CASSPLTGAAKPYEQYF.